The T cell receptor (beta chain) under discussion was sequenced for a study of T cells in Graves' hyperthyroidism and ophthalmopathy. General study points: Peripheral blood also featured most of the thyroid clonotypes expanded above 0.001.

It was RNA transcripts that yielded the amplified TCR beta CDR3 regions. An initial round of RT-PCR targeting the TCR CDR3 relied on the HTBI primer set. A single record per CDR3 protein comes from TCRdb applying MiXCR to the multiplex PCR reads. The sample lists around 400,000 distinct CDR3 sequences; around 14% were seen once. Disease duration under 2 months; hyperthyroidism patients were aged 18 to 65. Using roughly 9.4 ml of fresh peripheral blood, PBMCs were prepared. This clonotype was seen at least ten times. What it recognizes is unknown. The receptor comes from a woman aged 18-35 years with Graves' hyperthyroidism that later progressed to Graves' ophthalmopathy. What was sequenced was blood.

The DNA for the CDR3 is TGTGCCATCAGCGAGGGGAGGCAGCCCCAGCATTTT. As protein: CAISEGRQPQHF. This chain joins TRBV10-3 and TRBJ1-5, with D tentatively TRBD1 (5 bases). The CDR3 is made up of 12 amino acids. The germline gives CDR1 ENHRY, CDR2 SYGVKD. Trimming took 6 bases from V and 7 from J, leaving 10 bases between them.